This T cell receptor (beta chain) was retrieved from a study of spatial heterogeneity in lung cancer. Study information: Compared with alpha-chain sequences, beta-chain sequences were consistently detected in greater numbers.

Time point reported: sample taken at primary tumor resection. Untreated early-stage non-small cell lung cancer patients, fewer than 85 in total, were the donors. Study results and limitations: Counts of expanded intratumoral alpha and beta TCRs tracked tumor mutation counts.

Note on this clonotype: Antigen unknown.

Every molecule of TCR cDNA had its own unique molecular identifier. Each CDR3 protein gets one entry after TCRdb re-called the 5' RACE reads with MiXCR. Among a few thousand distinct CDR3 sequences listed, less than 20% were seen once. The sample consisted of lung tumor tissue, taken at surgery. The receptor's source is a male donor with early-stage non-small cell lung cancer.

CDR3: CAWGRAPTSGANVLTF. In DNA form, the CDR3 reads TGTGCCTGGGGGAGGGCCCCAACCTCTGGGGCCAACGTCCTGACTTTC. The V and J genes are TRBV30 and TRBJ2-6, with 7 positions matching TRBD2. Germline CDR1 is GTSNPN and CDR2 is SVGIG (reference sequence). This CDR3 is built from 16 residues. Trimming removed 5 bases from V and 0 bases from J; junction bases left unmatched: 7.